The entry below gives a single T cell receptor (beta chain) sequence along with its context. Antigen specificity is unknown. This sample is part of a study of blood T cells in healthy people across ages. Combining a sample-barcoded 5' primer with a J-beta primer mix, a second PCR ran for 7 to 11 cycles. All samples gave at least 3 million CDR3-containing paired-end reads. TCRdb reprocessed the 5' RACE reads with MiXCR, giving one entry per CDR3 protein. This table has roughly 680,000 distinct CDR3 sequences, approximately 50% appearing once. Caucasian individuals from Russia who were healthy and aged 6 to 90 acted as donors. The study, taken as a whole, reports: Using unsorted PBMCs precluded a conclusive naive versus antigen-experienced comparison.

The sequencing sample was made of blood. The receptor's source is a woman aged 55-70 years in good health.

Here the CDR3 DNA reads TGTGCCAGCAGTCCTCTGGGGGCCGACTATGGCTACACCTTC. This translates into CASSPLGADYGYTF. V gene TRBV28 combines with J gene TRBJ1-2; maybe TRBD1 (6 bases). Deletions cut 5 bases from V and 3 bases from J, with 13 bases between. The CDR3 has 14 residues. Germline loops: CDR1 MDHEN, CDR2 SYDVKM.